Detailed here is one T cell receptor beta chain. The antigen is undetermined. The primer mix had 60 Vbeta and 13 Jbeta primers. Using immunoSEQ multiplex PCR, the repertoire was profiled, and TCRdb retains in-frame clones only, with some absent. The specimen's table records 100,000 to 150,000 clones. CDR1 is SGHNT, CDR2 YENEEA, per germline. V lost 6 bases and J lost 7; bases outside the gene matches: 15. The CDR3 runs 16 residues. These data are taken from a study of cytomegalovirus exposure and HLA in healthy donors. Study-wide results and limits: Later, TCR association rates were found to vary by HLA locus, highest for DRB1 and lowest for HLA-C.

The rearrangement links TRBV11-3 to TRBJ2-7; TRBD2 matches 10 bases. This sequence originates from a middle-aged man in good health and CMV-seronegative. The specimen was PBMCs. The CDR3 protein is CASRPTSGFPPGEQYF. The CDR3 bases are TGTGCCAGCAGGCCGACTAGCGGGTTCCCACCGGGGGAGCAGTACTTC. The full variable domain, with the rest looked up from reference TRBV11-3 and TRBJ2-7, is EAGVVQSPRYKIIEKKQPVAFWCNPISGHNTLYWYLQNLGQGPELLIRYENEEAVDDSQLPKDRFSAERLKGVDSTLKIQPAELGDSAVYLCASRPTSGFPPGEQYFGPGTRLTVT.